What follows are 3 T cell receptor beta chains derived from one specimen sequenced in a study of early T cells in non-severe SARS-CoV-2 infection. A single record per CDR3 protein comes from TCRdb applying MiXCR to the 5' RACE reads. The data hold around 52,000 distinct CDR3 sequences, with roughly an eighth observed a single time. The sample taken for sequencing was whole blood. These receptors all come from an adult who was a healthcare worker with PCR-confirmed SARS-CoV-2 infection or an uninfected control (not recorded which).

This clonotype has just a few counts. The chain carries TRBV30 and TRBJ1-3; D is possibly TRBD1 (5 bases). Trimming pared 1 base from V and 2 bases from J, leaving 15 bases between. This CDR3 has 16 amino acids. Germline V gene sequence: CDR1 GTSNPN, CDR2 SVGIG (reference sequence). CDR3 amino acids: CAWSAEPGTTGNTIYF. The CDR3 DNA reads TGTGCCTGGAGTGCTGAACCAGGGACCACTGGAAACACCATATATTTT.

The chain has TRBV10-3 and TRBJ2-1; tentatively, D is TRBD2 (6 bases). Germline V gives CDR1 ENHRY, CDR2 SYGVKD. V lost 0 bases and J 8 bases, leaving 11 bases between the germline ends. The CDR3 length is 14 residues. Here the CDR3 reads CAISESAGSDEQFF. In DNA, the CDR3 is TGTGCCATCAGTGAGTCCGCCGGGAGCGATGAGCAGTTCTTC.

Ten or more counts support this clonotype. The V gene is TRBV19, the J gene TRBJ2-7; a weak D match, TRBD1 (5 bases). Trimming took off 4 bases at V and 2 bases at J, with 12 bases between the two ends. The CDR3 covers 14 residues. Germline CDR1 is LNHDA and CDR2 is SQIVND (reference sequence). The CDR3 loop reads CASSTGSIAYEQYF. In nucleotides, the CDR3 is TGTGCCAGTAGTACAGGGTCGATCGCCTACGAGCAGTACTTC.